These 32 T cell receptor beta chains share one sample of origin, sequenced in a study of T cells in Graves' hyperthyroidism and ophthalmopathy. It was RNA transcripts that yielded the amplified TCR beta CDR3 regions. Researchers ran a first-round RT-PCR on the TCR CDR3 using the HTBI primer set. One entry per CDR3 protein results from TCRdb running MiXCR on the multiplex PCR reads. The sample holds 110,000 to 150,000 distinct CDR3 sequences, about 20% seen once. The sample was blood. These receptors originate from a woman aged 45-60 years with Graves' hyperthyroidism that later progressed to Graves' ophthalmopathy.

There are many counts of this clonotype. This rearrangement joins TRBV2 to TRBJ2-1, with TRBD2 matching over 7 bases. The junction had 14 bases not matched to a gene; V was cut back by 10 bases and J by 8 bases. Germline V gives CDR1 SNHLY, CDR2 FYNNEI. The CDR3 is made up of 14 amino acids. This CDR3 reads CATSSGLGVDEQFF. CDR3 nucleotide sequence: TGTGCCACCTCTTCCGGACTAGGAGTTGATGAGCAGTTCTTC.

The J gene is TRBJ2-7, the V gene TRBV10-3; TRBD1 matches 8 bases. Germline V gene sequence: CDR1 ENHRY, CDR2 SYGVKD. V was clipped by 7 bases and J by 2 bases; unmatched bases: 13. This CDR3 region has 16 residues. DNA for the CDR3: TGTGCCATCACTGGACAGGGCTGTCTAGGAACCTACGAGCAGTACTTC. Its translation: CAITGQGCLGTYEQYF.

This clonotype has just a few counts. DNA of the CDR3: TGTGCCAGCAGCTTCACAGGGGGCGCCGGCGGGGAGCTGTTTTTT. Its translation: CASSFTGGAGGELFF. This chain joins TRBV7-2 and TRBJ2-2, with 9 bases that match TRBD1. This CDR3 comprises 15 residues. CDR1 and CDR2 from the germline V gene are SGHTA and FQGNSA. V trimming: 3 bases; J trimming: 7 bases; junction bases outside the gene matches: 6. Supplemented by reference TRBV7-2 and TRBJ2-2, the full variable domain reads GAGVSQSPSNKVTEKGKDVELRCDPISGHTALYWYRQSLGQGLEFLIYFQGNSAPDKSGLPSDRFSAERTGGSVSTLTIQRTQQEDSAVYLCASSFTGGAGGELFFGEGSRLTVL.

The J gene is TRBJ1-2, the V gene TRBV2; D is uncertain. This CDR3 is built from 12 residues. Germline CDR1 and CDR2: SNHLY and FYNNEI. Trimming pared 6 bases from V and 8 bases from J, leaving 13 bases between. The CDR3 is CASSPWVTGYTF. CDR3 DNA: TGTGCCAGCAGCCCATGGGTTACCGGCTACACCTTC.

This clonotype was counted ten times or more. V is TRBV20-1 and J is TRBJ1-1; possible D gene TRBD1, 5 bases. The CDR3 totals 14 residues. V lost 1 base and J 3 bases, leaving 12 bases between the germline ends. CDR1 DFQATT and CDR2 SNEGSKA come from the germline V gene (reference sequence). CDR3 sequence reads: CSARVAGLDTEAFF. For the CDR3, the DNA is TGCAGTGCTAGAGTCGCAGGGTTAGACACTGAAGCTTTCTTT.

V gene TRBV7-9 combines with J gene TRBJ2-3, with D unresolved. CDR1 is SEHNR and CDR2 is FQNEAQ in the germline V gene (reference sequence). This CDR3 has 13 amino acids. V was trimmed by 4 bases and J by 5 bases, leaving 10 bases between them. For the CDR3, the DNA is TGTGCCAGCAGCTCCACAGACCGAGATACGCAGTATTTT. This gives the protein CASSSTDRDTQYF.

This chain joins TRBV6-1 and TRBJ1-5, with 8 nucleotides matching TRBD1. V lost 6 bases, J lost 6 bases, and 10 bases stayed unmatched. The CDR3 has 15 amino acids. Looked up from germline, CDR1 is MNHNS and CDR2 is SASEGT. The CDR3 spells CASSPGQGFRQPQHF. The CDR3 coding sequence is TGTGCCAGCAGCCCAGGACAGGGCTTCCGTCAGCCCCAGCATTTT.

The gene calls are TRBV5-1 and TRBJ2-1, with 9 bases aligning to TRBD2. The CDR3 is 17 amino acids. In germline, CDR1 is SGHRS, CDR2 YFSETQ. V dropped 0 bases and J dropped 8; count of bases not matched to a gene: 12. This chain's CDR3 is CASSLVYRGRATYEQFF. CDR3 in DNA: TGCGCCAGCAGCTTGGTGTATCGCGGGAGGGCCACATATGAGCAGTTCTTC.

Ten or more counts support this clonotype. This chain connects TRBV2 to TRBJ2-4; D uncertain. The length of the CDR3 is 15 residues. The V end lost 4 bases, the J end lost 8 bases, and 18 bases lay between the germline ends. The germline gives CDR1 SNHLY, CDR2 FYNNEI. The CDR3 bases are TGTGCCAGCAGTGTATCGACGGCCCCTGGGGACATTCAGTACTTC. It yields the protein CASSVSTAPGDIQYF.

The chain links TRBV27 to TRBJ1-2, with TRBD1 matching 7 bases. The junction had 10 bases not matched to a gene; V was cut back by 4 bases and J by 8 bases. CDR3 size: 14 residues. Germline V gene data show CDR1 as MNHEY and CDR2 as SMNVEV (reference sequence). The CDR3 DNA reads TGTGCCAGCAGTTCCCTGACAGGGCGGTTGGGCTACACCTTC. Translation gives CASSSLTGRLGYTF.

This rearrangement joins TRBV20-1 to TRBJ2-3; 8 bases map to TRBD2. In germline, CDR1 is DFQATT, CDR2 SNEGSKA (reference sequence). With 3 bases clipped from V and 5 bases from J, the junction kept 7 bases outside the gene matches. This CDR3 is 14 amino acids long. The DNA of the CDR3 is TGCAGTGCTAGGTACGGGGGGGCCGGAGATACGCAGTATTTT. This sequence encodes CSARYGGAGDTQYF.

This clonotype came up many times. The chain links TRBV2 to TRBJ2-4, with D possibly TRBD2 on 6 matching bases. V was cut by 0 bases and J by 0 bases, with 15 bases left in between. Germline CDR1 SNHLY, CDR2 FYNNEI. The CDR3 consists of 18 residues. This CDR3 reads CASSEAPGTSLAKNIQYF. CDR3 nucleotide sequence: TGTGCCAGCAGTGAAGCGCCCGGGACTTCTCTAGCCAAAAACATTCAGTACTTC.

This clonotype was counted ten times or more. V usage is TRBV6-1 and J usage is TRBJ2-3, with D possibly matching TRBD1 (5 bases). CDR1 is MNHNS, CDR2 SASEGT, per germline. The CDR3 sequence is 17 residues long. V shed 3 bases and J shed 1 base, with 17 bases lying between them. Here the CDR3 reads CASSEARGWDRTDTQYF. Here the CDR3 DNA reads TGTGCCAGCAGTGAGGCAAGGGGTTGGGATCGCACAGATACGCAGTATTTT.

This clonotype has at least ten counts. This sequence joins TRBV11-2 and TRBJ2-1, with 11 bases identical to TRBD1. The CDR3 extends over 18 amino acids. Germline V CDR1 and CDR2: SGHAT, FQNNGV. J was trimmed by 6 bases and V by 5 bases; bases with no gene match: 15. Here the CDR3 DNA reads TGTGCCAGCAGCACCCCACGCCAGGACAGGGGGCTAGTCAATGAGCAGTTCTTC. Translated, it gives CASSTPRQDRGLVNEQFF.

This clonotype was picked up a small number of times. This sequence joins TRBV11-2 and TRBJ2-2; no definite D call. The germline V gene encodes CDR1 SGHAT and CDR2 FQNNGV. There are 19 residues in the CDR3. The V gene lost 3 bases and the J gene lost 0 bases, with 20 bases spanning the gap. The CDR3, as DNA: TGTGCCAGCAGCTTGTATCTACTCCCCCTTCACGCGAACACCGGGGAGCTGTTTTTT. Translated, it gives CASSLYLLPLHANTGELFF.

This clonotype has just a few counts. This CDR3 reads CASNLGAWGNQPQHF. CDR3 DNA sequence: TGTGCCAGCAACCTAGGGGCTTGGGGCAATCAGCCCCAGCATTTT. This sequence joins TRBV28 and TRBJ1-5; a possible D gene is TRBD1 (5 bases). CDR1 is MDHEN, CDR2 SYDVKM, per germline. CDR3 length: 15 amino acids. Trimming cost V 7 bases and J 2 bases, with 15 bases left between them.

This clonotype was detected many times. The J gene is TRBJ2-7, the V gene TRBV28; D unclear. This CDR3 spans 11 amino acids. Germline lookup yields CDR1 MDHEN and CDR2 SYDVKM. V lost 3 bases and J 4 bases, leaving 4 bases between the germline ends. The CDR3 sequence is CASSFGYEQYF. The CDR3 DNA follows: TGTGCCAGCAGTTTTGGTTACGAGCAGTACTTC.

This clonotype was observed a handful of times. This rearrangement joins TRBV6-1 to TRBJ2-4; TRBD1 agrees at 8 bases. The germline gives CDR1 MNHNS, CDR2 SASEGT. The trim removed 10 bases at V and 2 bases at J, leaving 22 bases unmatched. The CDR3 covers 19 residues. CDR3 protein: CATAWSGQALRRSKNIQYF. The CDR3 DNA reads TGTGCCACAGCGTGGTCGGGACAGGCCCTTAGGAGGTCCAAAAACATTCAGTACTTC.

This clonotype was observed at least ten times. CDR3 loop: CASSLVPYNEQFF. CDR3 DNA sequence: TGCGCCAGCAGCTTGGTCCCTTACAATGAGCAGTTCTTC. This chain joins TRBV5-1 and TRBJ2-1; D unresolved. The CDR3 has 13 residues. V was pared by 0 bases and J by 4 bases, with 5 bases between. CDR1 and CDR2 from the germline V gene are SGHRS and YFSETQ.

This clonotype was recorded many times. The chain couples TRBV2 to TRBJ2-3, with 8 bases aligning to TRBD2. V lost 7 bases, J lost 2 bases, and 8 bases stayed unmatched. Germline CDR1 and CDR2: SNHLY and FYNNEI. The CDR3 has 15 amino acids. The CDR3 region is CASKRLAPNTDTQYF. The CDR3 DNA follows: TGTGCCAGCAAGCGACTAGCGCCGAACACAGATACGCAGTATTTT.

This clonotype has only a few counts. The chain couples TRBV27 to TRBJ2-1; 10 bases align to TRBD2. Germline values: CDR1 MNHEY, CDR2 SMNVEV (reference sequence). The CDR3 totals 14 residues. Trimming cost V 2 bases and J 10 bases; bases outside gene matches: 5. This CDR3 is CASSLGLAGDEQFF. DNA for the CDR3: TGTGCCAGCAGTTTAGGGCTAGCGGGAGACGAGCAGTTCTTC.

The sample holds a few counts of this clonotype. V is TRBV19 and J is TRBJ2-7; tentatively, D is TRBD1 (5 bases). CDR3 size: 15 residues. V was shortened by 5 bases and J by 0 bases, with 14 bases between the two germline ends. Per the germline V gene, CDR1 is LNHDA and CDR2 is SQIVND (reference sequence). CDR3: CASSAQGLSSYEQYF. DNA of the CDR3: TGTGCCAGTAGTGCCCAGGGCCTAAGCTCCTACGAGCAGTACTTC.

This clonotype was observed many times. The gene calls are TRBV20-1 and TRBJ1-2; D gene uncertain. The CDR3 has 13 residues. Germline lookup yields CDR1 DFQATT and CDR2 SNEGSKA (reference sequence). Trimming removed 5 bases from V and 7 bases from J, with 17 bases in between. The CDR3 nucleotides read TGCAGTGCTCAGCGGGCCTCAGCGGCTGGCTACACCTTC. Translated: CSAQRASAAGYTF.

This clonotype was seen only a few times. Here the CDR3 DNA reads TGTGCCAGCAGTTTAGCGAAGGGATCACCCCTCCACTTT. It specifies CASSLAKGSPLHF. The chain employs TRBV12-3 or TRBV12-4 and TRBJ1-6; unclear D gene. This CDR3 has 13 residues. Trimming cost V 0 bases and J 10 bases, with 7 bases left between them.

The chain recombines TRBV19 with TRBJ1-2, with D possibly being TRBD1 (6 bases). The CDR3 runs to 14 residues. Germline V lookup: CDR1 LNHDA, CDR2 SQIVND (reference sequence). The ends were cut back, 7 bases at V and 6 bases at J, with 18 bases in the middle. The CDR3 loop reads CASTPAGGRHGYTF. The CDR3 DNA reads TGTGCCAGTACCCCAGCCGGGGGGCGTCATGGCTACACCTTC.

The chain carries TRBV5-1 and TRBJ2-7, with 9 bases aligning to TRBD1. With V trimmed by 4 bases and J by 4 bases, 12 bases remained unmatched. This CDR3 spans 16 amino acids. Germline CDR1 reads SGHRS; CDR2 reads YFSETQ. The CDR3 reads CASSPSPGQGLYEQYF. The CDR3 coding sequence is TGCGCCAGCAGCCCTTCGCCGGGACAGGGATTGTACGAGCAGTACTTC.

The chain joins TRBV7-2 to TRBJ1-2; 7 bases are shared with TRBD1. Germline V gives CDR1 SGHTA, CDR2 FQGNSA. The CDR3 spans 14 residues. J lost 2 bases, V lost 0 bases, and 0 bases had no gene match. The DNA of the CDR3 is TGTGCCAGCAGCTTAGCGACAGGGAACTATGGCTACACCTTC. Its protein product is CASSLATGNYGYTF.

The gene calls are TRBV28 and TRBJ1-1; D gene unclear. CDR3 length equals 14 residues. The V end was cut by 8 bases, the J end by 4 bases, with 17 bases between. CDR1 and CDR2 from the germline V gene are MDHEN and SYDVKM. The CDR3 region is CASGDHPVGTEAFF. The DNA of the CDR3 is TGTGCCAGCGGCGATCATCCGGTCGGCACTGAAGCTTTCTTT.

This clonotype has a handful of counts. Possible read error: a much larger clone is one base away. CDR3 nucleotide sequence: TGTGCCAGCAGTGAACATACGTACTATAACGCCCAGCATTTT. Translated: CASSEHTYYNAQHF. This chain uses TRBV2 with TRBJ1-5, with no clear D. V lost 2 bases and J lost 11, with 16 bases in between. The CDR3 contains 14 residues. The germline gives CDR1 SNHLY, CDR2 FYNNEI. The full variable domain, completed using reference TRBV2 and TRBJ1-5, is EPEVTQTPSHQVTQMGQEVILRCVPISNHLYFYWYRQILGQKVEFLVSFYNNEISEKSEIFDDQFSVERPDGSNFTLKIRSTKLEDSAMYFCASSEHTYYNAQHFGDGTRLSIL.

Note on this clonotype: A much larger clone lies one base from this, so it may be a read error. This chain uses TRBV2 with TRBJ2-7, with D perhaps given as TRBD1 or TRBD2 (6 bases each). The CDR3 totals 15 residues. CDR1 and CDR2 (germline): SNHLY, FYNNEI. Trimming stripped 8 bases from V and 0 bases from J, with 17 bases between. The CDR3 nucleotides are TGTGCCAGCTCAACGGGCAGGGGAGGCTCCTACGAGCAGTACTTC. This encodes CASSTGRGGSYEQYF.

This sequence joins TRBV29-1 and TRBJ2-1, with D uncertain. CDR3 length: 14 residues. V was trimmed by 3 bases and J by 10 bases, leaving 19 bases between them. Germline V gene data show CDR1 as SQVTM and CDR2 as ANQGSEA. The CDR3 sequence: CSVDLFGFSREQFF. The CDR3 DNA sequence: TGCAGCGTTGATCTATTTGGGTTTTCAAGGGAGCAGTTCTTC.

This chain links TRBV24-1 with TRBJ2-5; a weak D match, TRBD1 (6 bases). The V gene's germline CDR1 is KGHDR and CDR2 SFDVKD. Trimming removed 12 bases from V and 1 base from J, with 14 bases in between. The CDR3 is made up of 13 amino acids. CDR3 sequence: CAASLDSQETQYF. The CDR3 region has the DNA TGTGCCGCGTCCCTGGACAGCCAAGAGACCCAGTACTTC.